What follows describes a single T cell receptor (beta chain). Each PCR replicate run on unsorted PBMC took in approximately 300 ng DNA, tens of thousands of T cell genomes. The sequenced material, unsorted PBMC DNA, was run on ten immunoSEQ deep assay plates. Profiled with immunoSEQ multiplex PCR; TCRdb holds only in-frame clones, not every one. In the table there are about 490,000 clones, roughly 80% of which are singletons. This record comes from a study of shared clonotypes between healthy human individuals. The V gene's germline CDR1 is MDHEN and CDR2 SYDVKM. The CDR3 loop spans 12 amino acids. V lost 8 bases to trimming and J lost 1 base, with 9 bases between them.

Sample: PBMCs. The receptor was derived from a woman aged 40 to 50 in good health. Some clones in this sample may be carry-over from other donors' samples. This chain joins TRBV28 and TRBJ2-7; D gene uncertain. CDR3 DNA sequence: TGTGCCAGCCGGGCGGATTCCTACGAGCAGTACTTC. It translates to CASRADSYEQYF.